This T cell receptor (beta chain) was sequenced in a study of OX40 agonist ivuxolimab in advanced cancers. Turning to the study itself: Averaging roughly 60 years in age, with a range of roughly 20 to 79, the cohort was around 85% male. Partial responses were seen in three patients, one with hepatocellular carcinoma and two with cutaneous melanoma.

TCRdb keeps only in-frame clones here, not all; method: immunoSEQ multiplex PCR. Of roughly 110,000 clones listed, about 91% were seen once; the top ten hold roughly 1.3%. A remark on this clone: Antigen unknown. At one boundary the junction diverges from the germline segment, which might be a read error. Other DNA sequences in the sample encode the same CDR3.

Patients with a history of autoimmune disease or on systemic immunosuppression were excluded. Findings and limits, study-wide: Relative to CD4+, CD8+ T cells held more expanded clones on average.

From germline, CDR1 is SGHVS and CDR2 FQNEAQ. This CDR3 spans 16 amino acids. V and J are TRBV7-8 and TRBJ1-1; 9 nucleotides line up with TRBD1. Sequenced here: CD4+ or CD8+ T cells sorted from blood, sampled in a trial of the OX40 agonist ivuxolimab. This receptor was taken from an adult with an advanced solid tumor such as melanoma, head and neck, liver or kidney cancer. The CDR3 loop reads CASSSDRGKGGTEAFF. The DNA for the CDR3 is TGTGCCAGCAGCTCGGACAGGGGCAAAGGAGGGACTGAAGCTTTCTTC.